Here is one T cell receptor beta chain with its context. The data stem from a study of technical replicates of blood from a few donors. Profiling relied on immunoSEQ multiplex PCR, and the TCRdb table lists in-frame clones only, not all of them. The table shows 60,000 to 90,000 clones, with roughly 95% occurring only once. The TCR was taken from a human donor in good health. Specimen: T cells isolated from PBMCs.

CDR3 protein: CASSVAREAYNEQFF. CDR3 coding DNA: TGTGCCAGCAGCGTAGCAAGGGAGGCGTACAATGAGCAGTTCTTC. The chain has TRBV9 and TRBJ2-1, with D possibly matching TRBD2 (6 bases). The length of the CDR3 is 15 residues. Germline V gene lookup returns CDR1 SGDLS and CDR2 YYNGEE. V lost 0 bases to trimming and J lost 4 bases, with 11 bases between them.